This T cell receptor beta chain comes out of a study of blood T cell repertoires in COVID-19. Study-level information: The samples span acute and convalescent COVID-19 from the United States, Italy and Spain.

The CDR3 spans 18 residues. In germline, CDR1 is SGHVS, CDR2 FNYEAQ. The J segment lost 7 bases and the V segment lost 5 bases, leaving 17 bases of the junction unmatched. Per the authors' pipeline: Nucleated cell counts were estimated from reference gene primer amplification. Sequencing was performed with immunoSEQ multiplex PCR; in TCRdb, only in-frame clones are kept and a portion is missing. Clone size and the V and J calls come from that table; the DNA yielded D and trimming. The top ten hold 40% to 45% of the sample, which has about 13,000 clones, under 80% seen once. The sequencing sample was made of peripheral blood. The sequence was collected from a woman aged 80 or older with acute or convalescent COVID-19. This chain uses TRBV7-6 with TRBJ1-2; TRBD1 aligns across 12 bases. The CDR3 reads CASSATPFAGQGASGYTF. CDR3 nucleotide sequence: TGTGCCAGCAGCGCCACTCCCTTTGCGGGACAGGGGGCTTCTGGCTACACCTTC. The whole variable domain, remainder taken from reference TRBV7-6 and TRBJ1-2, is GAGVSQSPRYKVTKRGQDVALRCDPISGHVSLYWYRQALGQGPEFLTYFNYEAQQDKSGLPNDRFSAERPEGSISTLTIQRTEQRDSAMYRCASSATPFAGQGASGYTFGSGTRLTVV.